A single sample gave rise to the 3 T cell receptor beta chains below, sequenced in a study of a mutant IDH1 vaccine in newly diagnosed glioma. Assay: immunoSEQ multiplex PCR; the TCRdb copy retains only in-frame clones and omits some. This sample has 40,000 to 45,000 clones; about 81% occur once, and the top ten carry approximately 2.5%. The time point here: week 23, last vaccination. In the vaccine, a single dose held 300 ug of the mutant IDH1 20-mer peptide, along with topical imiquimod. These receptors have no identified antigens. The material sequenced was PBMCs, taken from a glioma patient whose treatment included an IDH1 peptide vaccine. These receptors originate from a woman between 18 and 29 years old with glioma. Some clones in this sample may be carry-over from other donors' samples.

The V call is TRBV6-1, the J call TRBJ2-4, with unresolved D. From germline, CDR1 is MNHNS and CDR2 SASEGT. The CDR3 contains 15 residues. V gave up 6 bases and J gave up 0 bases, with 12 bases separating them. The CDR3 protein is CASRFDGLAKNIQYF. CDR3 sequence (DNA): TGTGCCAGCAGGTTTGACGGATTAGCCAAAAACATTCAGTACTTC.

The rearrangement links TRBV29-1 to TRBJ2-1; D uncertain. Trimming took off 4 bases at V and 0 bases at J, with 10 bases between the two ends. Germline V lookup: CDR1 SQVTM, CDR2 ANQGSEA. The CDR3 spans 14 residues. The CDR3: CSVVQTSSYNEQFF. For the CDR3, the DNA is TGCAGCGTTGTACAGACCAGCTCCTACAATGAGCAGTTCTTC.

This clone was observed a handful of times. The chain links TRBV19 to TRBJ1-3; D call uncertain. Germline values: CDR1 LNHDA, CDR2 SQIVND (reference sequence). The CDR3 sequence is 12 residues long. Trimming cost V 3 bases and J 0 bases, with 0 bases left between them. Written as DNA, the CDR3 is TGTGCCAGTAGTATCTCTGGAAACACCATATATTTT. This translates into CASSISGNTIYF.